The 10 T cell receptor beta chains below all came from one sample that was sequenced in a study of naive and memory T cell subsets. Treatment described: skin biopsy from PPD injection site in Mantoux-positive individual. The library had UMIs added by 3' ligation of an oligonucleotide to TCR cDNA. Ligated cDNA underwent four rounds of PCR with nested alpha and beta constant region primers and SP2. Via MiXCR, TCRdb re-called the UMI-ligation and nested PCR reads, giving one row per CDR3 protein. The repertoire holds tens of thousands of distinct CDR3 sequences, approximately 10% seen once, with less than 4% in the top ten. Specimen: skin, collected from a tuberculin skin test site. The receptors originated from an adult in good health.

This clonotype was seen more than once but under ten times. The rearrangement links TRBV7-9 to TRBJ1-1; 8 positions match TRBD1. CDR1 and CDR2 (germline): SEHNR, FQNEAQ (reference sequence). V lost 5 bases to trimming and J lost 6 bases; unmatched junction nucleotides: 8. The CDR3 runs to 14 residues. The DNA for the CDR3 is TGTGCCAGCAGCCCTGACAGGGGAGTGCCTGAAGCTTTCTTT. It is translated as CASSPDRGVPEAFF.

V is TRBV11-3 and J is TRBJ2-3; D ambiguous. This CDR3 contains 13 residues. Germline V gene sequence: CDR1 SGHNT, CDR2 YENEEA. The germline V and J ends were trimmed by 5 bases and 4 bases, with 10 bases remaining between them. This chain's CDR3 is CASSRGFSDTQYF. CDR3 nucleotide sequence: TGTGCCAGCAGCCGAGGATTTTCAGATACGCAGTATTTT.

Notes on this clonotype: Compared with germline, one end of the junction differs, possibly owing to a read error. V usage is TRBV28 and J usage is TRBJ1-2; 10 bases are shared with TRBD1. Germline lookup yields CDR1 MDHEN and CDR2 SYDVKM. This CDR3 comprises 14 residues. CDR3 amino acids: CASRPGQGRTGDTF. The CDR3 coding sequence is TGTGCCAGTAGACCGGGACAGGGGCGTACTGGCGACACCTTC.

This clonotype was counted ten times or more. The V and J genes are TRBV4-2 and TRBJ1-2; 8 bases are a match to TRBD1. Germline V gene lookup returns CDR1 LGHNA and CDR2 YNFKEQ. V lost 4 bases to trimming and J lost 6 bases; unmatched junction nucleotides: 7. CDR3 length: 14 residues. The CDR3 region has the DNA TGTGCCAGCAGCCTACCGGGACAGGCGAATGGCTACACCTTC. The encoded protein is CASSLPGQANGYTF.

CDR3 sequence (DNA): TGCAGTGCTAGGACGGAGGGACAGGGCAGTTCCTACGAGCAGTACTTC. The encoded protein is CSARTEGQGSSYEQYF. The genes are TRBV20-1 and TRBJ2-7; 9 bases match TRBD1. The germline gives CDR1 DFQATT, CDR2 SNEGSKA (reference sequence). The trim removed 3 bases at V and 1 base at J, leaving 10 bases unmatched. The CDR3 has 16 residues.

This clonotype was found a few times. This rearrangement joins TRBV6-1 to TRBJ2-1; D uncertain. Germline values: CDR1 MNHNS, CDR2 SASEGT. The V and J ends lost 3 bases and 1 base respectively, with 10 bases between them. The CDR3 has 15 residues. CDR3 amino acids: CASSEDPNSYNEQFF. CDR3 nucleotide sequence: TGTGCCAGCAGTGAGGACCCAAATTCCTACAATGAGCAGTTCTTC.

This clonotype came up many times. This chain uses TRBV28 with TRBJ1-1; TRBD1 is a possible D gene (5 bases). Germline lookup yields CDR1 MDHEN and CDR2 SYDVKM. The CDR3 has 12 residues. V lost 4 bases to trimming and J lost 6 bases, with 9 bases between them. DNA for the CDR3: TGTGCCAGCAGTTGGCGGGGACCTGAAGCTTTCTTT. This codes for CASSWRGPEAFF.

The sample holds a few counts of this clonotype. Here the CDR3 reads CASSRGTTPVYEQYF. The CDR3 region has the DNA TGTGCCAGCAGTCGCGGGACGACCCCAGTCTACGAGCAGTACTTC. This chain links TRBV28 with TRBJ2-7, with D tentatively TRBD2 (6 bases). Germline CDR1 and CDR2: MDHEN and SYDVKM. The CDR3 covers 15 residues. V lost 5 bases and J 3 bases, leaving 17 bases between the germline ends.

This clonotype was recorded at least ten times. CDR3 sequence: CASSGQGPEQYF. DNA for the CDR3: TGTGCCAGCAGCGGACAGGGACCCGAGCAGTACTTC. The chain uses TRBV6-5 and TRBJ2-7, with 8 bases that match TRBD1. Unmatched junction bases numbered 4, after V lost 6 bases and J lost 6 bases. The CDR3 has 12 residues. Germline V gene data show CDR1 as MNHEY and CDR2 as SVGAGI.

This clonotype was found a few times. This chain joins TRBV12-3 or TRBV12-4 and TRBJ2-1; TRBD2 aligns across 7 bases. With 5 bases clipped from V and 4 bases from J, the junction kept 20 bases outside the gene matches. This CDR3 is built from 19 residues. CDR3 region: CASSISYLADPGSYNEQFF. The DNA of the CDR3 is TGTGCCAGCAGTATTAGCTATCTAGCGGACCCCGGGTCGTACAATGAGCAGTTCTTC.